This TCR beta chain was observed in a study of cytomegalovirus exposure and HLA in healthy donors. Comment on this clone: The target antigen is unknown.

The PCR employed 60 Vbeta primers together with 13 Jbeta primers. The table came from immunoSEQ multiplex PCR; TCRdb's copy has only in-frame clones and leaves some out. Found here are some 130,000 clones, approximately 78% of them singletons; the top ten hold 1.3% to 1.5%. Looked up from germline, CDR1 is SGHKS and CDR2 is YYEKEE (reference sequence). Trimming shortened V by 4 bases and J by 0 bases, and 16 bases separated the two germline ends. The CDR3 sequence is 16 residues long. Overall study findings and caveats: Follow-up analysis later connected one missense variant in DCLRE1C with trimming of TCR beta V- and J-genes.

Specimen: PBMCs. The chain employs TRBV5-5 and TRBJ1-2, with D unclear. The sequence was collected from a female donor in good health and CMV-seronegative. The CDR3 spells CASSREGFGANYGYTF. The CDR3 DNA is TGTGCCAGCAGCCGGGAAGGTTTCGGAGCTAACTATGGCTACACCTTC.